One and the same sample provided the 23 T cell receptor beta chains below, sequenced in a study of cytomegalovirus exposure and HLA in healthy donors. 60 Vbeta and 13 Jbeta primers were used in PCR. Libraries were prepared by immunoSEQ multiplex PCR; TCRdb keeps only in-frame clonotypes and omits some of them. This repertoire shows some 180,000 clones, 80% found once; its top ten account for approximately 2%. The sample comprised PBMCs. The receptors shown here come from a woman in her thirties in good health and CMV-seronegative.

The chain recombines TRBV5-6 with TRBJ1-1; D perhaps matches TRBD1 (5 bases). There are 18 residues in the CDR3. The ends were cut back, 4 bases at V and 1 base at J, with 23 bases in the middle. The germline V gene has CDR1 SGHDT and CDR2 YYEEEE. This CDR3 reads CASSRYSAGGGENTEAFF. The CDR3 coding sequence is TGTGCCAGCAGCCGCTACTCCGCCGGGGGAGGTGAGAACACTGAAGCTTTCTTT. Supplemented by reference TRBV5-6 and TRBJ1-1, the full variable domain reads DAGVTQSPTHLIKTRGQQVTLRCSPKSGHDTVSWYQQALGQGPQFIFQYYEEEERQRGNFPDRFSGHQFPNYSSELNVNALLLGDSALYLCASSRYSAGGGENTEAFFGQGTRLTVV.

The V and J genes are TRBV6-5 and TRBJ2-5; 12 positions match TRBD2. CDR3 size: 16 residues. CDR1 is MNHEY and CDR2 is SVGAGI in the germline V gene. With V trimmed by 4 bases and J by 5 bases, 8 bases remained unmatched. The CDR3 nucleotides are TGTGCCAGCAGTTCTAGCGGGGGGGTTCTTCGGGAGACCCAGTACTTC. It specifies CASSSSGGVLRETQYF.

The V call is TRBV7-9, the J call TRBJ2-1; TRBD2 agrees at 10 bases. The CDR3 sequence is 16 residues long. Germline values: CDR1 SEHNR, CDR2 FQNEAQ (reference sequence). V dropped 1 base and J dropped 5; count of bases not matched to a gene: 5. CDR3 nucleotide sequence: TGTGCCAGCAGCTTAGGTACTAGCGGGGAGCACAATGAGCAGTTCTTC. Its protein is CASSLGTSGEHNEQFF.

This rearrangement joins TRBV11-2 to TRBJ1-1; a weak D match, TRBD1 (5 bases). The ends were cut back, 4 bases at V and 2 bases at J, with 20 bases in the middle. The germline V gene has CDR1 SGHAT and CDR2 FQNNGV. The CDR3 is made up of 17 amino acids. In DNA, the CDR3 is TGTGCCAGCAGCTCCCCAGGGAGGGGTCTGACTAACACTGAAGCTTTCTTT. Protein product: CASSSPGRGLTNTEAFF.

The gene calls are TRBV4-1 and TRBJ2-7; D might be TRBD2 (6 bases). The V gene lost 4 bases and the J gene lost 0 bases, with 16 bases spanning the gap. The germline V gene encodes CDR1 MGHRA and CDR2 YSYEKL. CDR3 size: 16 residues. The CDR3 region is CASSPRPRGSSYEQYF. The CDR3 DNA sequence: TGCGCCAGCAGCCCGAGACCCCGGGGGAGCTCCTACGAGCAGTACTTC.

This sequence joins TRBV5-1 and TRBJ2-7; 7 nucleotides match TRBD2. The CDR3 is 15 amino acids. J was trimmed by 4 bases and V by 5 bases; bases with no gene match: 12. Germline loops: CDR1 SGHRS, CDR2 YFSETQ. CDR3 region: CASRGGGSGRYEQYF. DNA of the CDR3: TGCGCCAGCAGAGGCGGGGGTTCAGGACGGTACGAGCAGTACTTC.

J is TRBJ2-7 and V is TRBV7-2; 7 bases line up with TRBD2. Germline assignment: CDR1 SGHTA and CDR2 FQGNSA. V was clipped by 5 bases and J by 6 bases; unmatched bases: 7. CDR3 length: 13 amino acids. The CDR3 loop reads CASSPRGDGEQYF. The CDR3 DNA reads TGTGCCAGCAGCCCCCGGGGGGACGGCGAGCAGTACTTC.

This clone has a single count. Other DNA sequences of this sample code for an identical CDR3. The J gene is TRBJ1-2, the V gene TRBV7-9; D ambiguous. This CDR3 spans 12 amino acids. Per the germline V gene, CDR1 is SEHNR and CDR2 is FQNEAQ (reference sequence). The V end was cut by 1 base, the J end by 6 bases, with 6 bases between. Here the CDR3 DNA reads TGTGCCAGCAGCTTAGACAGAAATGGCTACACCTTC. Its translation is CASSLDRNGYTF.

The chain uses TRBV10-2 and TRBJ2-6; tentative D call: TRBD2 (6 bases). Germline CDR1 WSHSY, CDR2 SAAADI. The CDR3 consists of 16 residues. V was shortened by 6 bases and J by 0 bases, with 12 bases between the two germline ends. The CDR3 coding sequence is TGCGCCAGCAGCGAGGTGGGGGGCTCTGGGGCCAACGTCCTGACTTTC. Residues: CASSEVGGSGANVLTF.

J is TRBJ2-3 and V is TRBV5-1; 12 positions match TRBD1. The CDR3 is 15 amino acids. CDR1 SGHRS and CDR2 YFSETQ come from the germline V gene. With V trimmed by 4 bases and J by 4 bases, 4 bases remained unmatched. CDR3: CASSGGTGGPDTQYF. In nucleotides, the CDR3 is TGCGCCAGCAGCGGCGGGACAGGGGGCCCAGATACGCAGTATTTT.

This chain uses TRBV7-7 with TRBJ1-1; D not certain. Germline V CDR1 and CDR2: SSHAT, FNYEAQ (reference sequence). The V gene lost 3 bases and the J gene lost 1 base, with 6 bases spanning the gap. The CDR3 runs 13 residues. The CDR3 nucleotides read TGTGCCAGCAGCTTGTCAGGGAACACTGAAGCTTTCTTT. Amino acid sequence: CASSLSGNTEAFF.

The chain links TRBV7-6 to TRBJ1-4, with D possibly TRBD1 on 6 matching bases. This CDR3 region has 16 residues. The ends were cut back, 1 base at V and 5 bases at J, with 14 bases in the middle. Germline V lookup: CDR1 SGHVS, CDR2 FNYEAQ. CDR3 bases: TGTGCCAGCAGCTTAGTCGCGTCAGGGGAGAATGAAAAACTGTTTTTT. This encodes CASSLVASGENEKLFF.

This rearrangement joins TRBV7-8 to TRBJ2-7, with 7 positions matching TRBD2. The CDR3 is 14 residues long. V lost 1 base to trimming and J lost 3 bases; unmatched junction nucleotides: 3. CDR1 and CDR2 (germline): SGHVS, FQNEAQ. In nucleotides, the CDR3 is TGTGCCAGCAGCTTAGGGGGGGGACTCTACGAGCAGTACTTC. It translates to CASSLGGGLYEQYF.

The chain is built from TRBV6-1 and TRBJ1-1, with 9 bases aligning to TRBD1. The CDR3 totals 15 residues. The V gene end was trimmed by 4 bases and the J gene end by 2 bases; junction bases not matched to a gene: 5. Germline assignment: CDR1 MNHNS and CDR2 SASEGT. The CDR3 DNA reads as TGTGCCAGCAGTGCATTGACAGGGGGAAACACTGAAGCTTTCTTT. This encodes CASSALTGGNTEAFF.

This chain uses TRBV7-9 with TRBJ1-6, with D possibly matching TRBD1 (5 bases). Germline V lookup: CDR1 SEHNR, CDR2 FQNEAQ (reference sequence). The CDR3 has 13 amino acids. Trimming cost V 5 bases and J 14 bases, with 16 bases left between them. The CDR3 bases are TGTGCCAGCAGCGCCCCGGGAGGGGCCACCCTCCACTTT. This encodes CASSAPGGATLHF.

The CDR3 nucleotides read TGCGCCAGCAGCTTGTGGCAGGGCTCCTACAATGAGCAGTTCTTC. Translated, it gives CASSLWQGSYNEQFF. The genes are TRBV5-1 and TRBJ2-1; tentative D call: TRBD1 (5 bases). CDR1 SGHRS and CDR2 YFSETQ come from the germline V gene. V lost 1 base, J lost 0 bases, and 8 bases lay in between. The CDR3 has 15 amino acids.

The chain links TRBV7-6 to TRBJ2-3; TRBD2 matches at 13 bases. Trimming removed 5 bases from V and 0 bases from J; junction bases left unmatched: 11. This CDR3 contains 19 residues. Germline V CDR1 and CDR2: SGHVS, FNYEAQ. This CDR3 reads CASSINPGLAGSSTDTQYF. CDR3 nucleotide sequence: TGTGCCAGCAGCATAAACCCGGGACTAGCGGGGTCTAGCACAGATACGCAGTATTTT. Full variable domain (rest looked up from reference TRBV7-6 and TRBJ2-3): GAGVSQSPRYKVTKRGQDVALRCDPISGHVSLYWYRQALGQGPEFLTYFNYEAQQDKSGLPNDRFSAERPEGSISTLTIQRTEQRDSAMYRCASSINPGLAGSSTDTQYFGPGTRLTVL.

The V gene is TRBV7-9, the J gene TRBJ2-7, with D possibly TRBD2 on 6 matching bases. Germline V gene lookup returns CDR1 SEHNR and CDR2 FQNEAQ (reference sequence). CDR3 length: 12 amino acids. V was cut by 5 bases and J by 6 bases, with 11 bases left in between. The CDR3 DNA sequence: TGTGCCAGCAGCCAGAGGGGAGGCGAGCAGTACTTC. It yields the protein CASSQRGGEQYF.

V is TRBV2 and J is TRBJ2-5, with TRBD2 matching 8 bases. Trimming removed 3 bases from V and 1 base from J; junction bases left unmatched: 4. The CDR3 has 15 residues. Per germline, CDR1 SNHLY and CDR2 FYNNEI. The chain's CDR3 is CASSDPAGVQETQYF. CDR3 in DNA: TGTGCCAGCAGTGACCCAGCGGGGGTCCAAGAGACCCAGTACTTC.

The chain combines TRBV11-2 with TRBJ2-7, with 11 nucleotides matching TRBD2. After removal of 5 bases from V and 4 bases from J, the junction contained 7 bases not matched to a gene. CDR1 is SGHAT and CDR2 is FQNNGV in the germline V gene. The CDR3 spans 15 residues. The CDR3 sequence is CASSPRTSGGYEQYF. DNA of the CDR3: TGTGCCAGCAGCCCCCGAACTAGCGGGGGTTACGAGCAGTACTTC. Complete variable domain (other parts from reference TRBV11-2 and TRBJ2-7): EAGVAQSPRYKIIEKRQSVAFWCNPISGHATLYWYQQILGQGPKLLIQFQNNGVVDDSQLPKDRFSAERLKGVDSTLKIQPAKLEDSAVYLCASSPRTSGGYEQYFGPGTRLTVT.

The chain couples TRBV6-5 to TRBJ1-2; 7 bases map to TRBD1. The CDR3 loop spans 13 amino acids. CDR1 MNHEY and CDR2 SVGAGI come from the germline V gene. The V segment lost 2 bases and the J segment 7 bases; nucleotides outside the gene matches: 4. The CDR3 region is CASSYPQGSGYTF. CDR3 nucleotides: TGTGCCAGCAGTTACCCACAGGGGAGTGGCTACACCTTC.

The chain has TRBV5-6 and TRBJ2-1; weak D call: TRBD1 (5 bases). The CDR3 contains 12 residues. Germline CDR1 reads SGHDT; CDR2 reads YYEEEE. V lost 4 bases to trimming and J lost 5 bases, with 7 bases between them. CDR3 protein: CASSPGNNEQFF. In DNA form, the CDR3 reads TGTGCCAGCAGCCCAGGGAACAATGAGCAGTTCTTC.

Note on this clone: The same CDR3 is also encoded by other DNA sequences in this sample. V and J are TRBV9 and TRBJ2-7; TRBD1 might be the D (5 bases). The V gene lost 0 bases and the J gene lost 3 bases, with 10 bases spanning the gap. Per the germline V gene, CDR1 is SGDLS and CDR2 is YYNGEE. The CDR3 length is 14 residues. CDR3 residues: CASSVGDSFYEQYF. The CDR3 nucleotides are TGTGCCAGCAGCGTAGGTGACAGCTTCTACGAGCAGTACTTC.